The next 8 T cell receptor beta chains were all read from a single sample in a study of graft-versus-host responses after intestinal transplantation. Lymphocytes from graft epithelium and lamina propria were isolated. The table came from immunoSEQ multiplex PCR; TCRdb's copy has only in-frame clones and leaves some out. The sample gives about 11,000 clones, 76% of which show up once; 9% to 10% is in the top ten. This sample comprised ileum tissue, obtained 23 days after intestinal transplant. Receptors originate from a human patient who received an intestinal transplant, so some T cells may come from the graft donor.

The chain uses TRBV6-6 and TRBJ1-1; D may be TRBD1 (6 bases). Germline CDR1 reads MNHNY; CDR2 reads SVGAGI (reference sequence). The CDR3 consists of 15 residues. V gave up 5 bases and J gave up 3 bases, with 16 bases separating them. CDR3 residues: CASSDPQGGDTEAFF. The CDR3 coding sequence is TGTGCCAGCAGTGACCCACAGGGTGGGGACACTGAAGCTTTCTTT.

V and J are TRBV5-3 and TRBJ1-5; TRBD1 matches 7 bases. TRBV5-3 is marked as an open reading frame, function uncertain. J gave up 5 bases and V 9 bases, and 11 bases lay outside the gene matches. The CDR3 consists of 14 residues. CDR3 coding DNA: TGTGCCACCAGACAGGGAGGTCGCTATCAGCCCCAGCATTTT. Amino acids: CATRQGGRYQPQHF.

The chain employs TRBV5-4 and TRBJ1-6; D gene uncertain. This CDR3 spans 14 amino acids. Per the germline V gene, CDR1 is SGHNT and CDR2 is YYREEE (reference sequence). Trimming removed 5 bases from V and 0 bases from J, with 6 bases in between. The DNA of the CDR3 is TGTGCCAGCAGACAGAGCTCCTATAATTCACCCCTCCACTTT. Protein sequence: CASRQSSYNSPLHF.

CDR3 amino acids: CASSPQAGGPTDTQYF. CDR3 sequence (DNA): TGTGCCAGCAGCCCACAAGCGGGGGGGCCAACAGATACGCAGTATTTT. The V and J genes are TRBV5-6 and TRBJ2-3; 10 nucleotides match TRBD2. Germline CDR1 and CDR2: SGHDT and YYEEEE. CDR3 size: 16 residues. The V segment lost 4 bases and the J segment 3 bases; nucleotides outside the gene matches: 8.

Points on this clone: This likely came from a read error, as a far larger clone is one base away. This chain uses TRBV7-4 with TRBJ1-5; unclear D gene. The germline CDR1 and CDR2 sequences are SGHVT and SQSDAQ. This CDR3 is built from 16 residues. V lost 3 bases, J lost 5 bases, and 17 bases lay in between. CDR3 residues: CASSLKGGPPYQPQHF. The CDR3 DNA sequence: TGTGCCAGCAGCTTGAAGGGAGGCCCCCCCTATCAGCCCCAGCATTTT.

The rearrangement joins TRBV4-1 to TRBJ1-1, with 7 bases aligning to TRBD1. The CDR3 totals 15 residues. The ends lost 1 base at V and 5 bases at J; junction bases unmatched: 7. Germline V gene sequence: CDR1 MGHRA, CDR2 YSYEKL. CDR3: CASSQADRRGTEAFF. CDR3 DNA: TGCGCCAGCAGCCAAGCGGACAGGAGAGGGACTGAAGCTTTCTTT.

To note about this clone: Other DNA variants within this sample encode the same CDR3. The CDR3 sequence: CASSVGGNTGELFF. The CDR3 DNA sequence: TGTGCCAGCAGCGTAGGGGGCAACACCGGGGAGCTGTTTTTT. This chain links TRBV9 with TRBJ2-2; weak D call: TRBD1 (5 bases). The CDR3 runs to 14 residues. Trimming took 0 bases from V and 2 from J, leaving 5 bases between them. Germline assignment: CDR1 SGDLS and CDR2 YYNGEE.

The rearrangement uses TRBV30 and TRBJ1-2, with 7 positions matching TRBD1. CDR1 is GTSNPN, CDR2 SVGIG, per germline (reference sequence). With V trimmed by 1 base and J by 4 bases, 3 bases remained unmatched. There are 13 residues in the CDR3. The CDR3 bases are TGTGCCTGGAGTGGGGGACAGAGCTATGGCTACACCTTC. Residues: CAWSGGQSYGYTF.